This TCR beta chain derives from a study of monozygotic twins with inflammatory bowel disease. The CDR3 extends over 13 amino acids. CDR1 is LGHNT, CDR2 FRNRAP, per germline. UMIs with a 6-nucleotide sample barcode were added by template switching. The cDNA of both the TCRalpha and TCRbeta chains was subjected to two nested PCRs of 16 and 9 cycles. No DNA is given; TCRdb re-called the 5' RACE reads and lists each CDR3 protein once. The sample holds about 160,000 distinct CDR3 sequences. This TCR was recovered from a human donor with ulcerative colitis or Crohn's disease, or a healthy co-twin of an affected twin (not recorded which). The sequenced sample was blood. The rearrangement uses TRBV12-5 and TRBJ2-7. The chain's CDR3 is CASGATLVSEQYF. Full variable domain (remainder filled in from reference TRBV12-5 and TRBJ2-7): DARVTQTPRHKVTEMGQEVTMRCQPILGHNTVFWYRQTMMQGLELLAYFRNRAPLDDSGMPKDRFSAEMPDATLATLKIQPSEPRDSAVYFCASGATLVSEQYFGPGTRLTVT.